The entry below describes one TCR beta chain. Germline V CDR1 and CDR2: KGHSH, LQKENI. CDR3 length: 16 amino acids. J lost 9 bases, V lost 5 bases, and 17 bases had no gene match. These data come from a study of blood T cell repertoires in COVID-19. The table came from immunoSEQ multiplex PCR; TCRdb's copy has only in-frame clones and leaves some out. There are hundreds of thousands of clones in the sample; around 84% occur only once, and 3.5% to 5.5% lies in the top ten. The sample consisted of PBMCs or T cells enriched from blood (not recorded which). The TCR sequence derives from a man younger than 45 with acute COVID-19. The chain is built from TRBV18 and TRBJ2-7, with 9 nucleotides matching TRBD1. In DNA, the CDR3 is TGTGCCAGCTCAGCCCTTGGGACAGGGAATTTGTTTGGGCAGTACTTC. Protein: CASSALGTGNLFGQYF. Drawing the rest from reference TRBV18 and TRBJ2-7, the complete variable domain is NAGVMQNPRHLVRRRGQEARLRCSPMKGHSHVYWYRQLPEEGLKFMVYLQKENIIDESGMPKERFSAEFPKEGPSILRIQQVVRGDSAAYFCASSALGTGNLFGQYFGPGTRLTVT.